What follows describes a single T cell receptor (beta chain). Its cognate antigen is unknown. Germline V gene data show CDR1 as SGHKS and CDR2 as YYEKEE (reference sequence). CDR3 length equals 18 residues. V shed 1 base, J shed 6 bases, and the junction held 16 bases outside the gene matches. The source of the sample is a study of OX40 agonist ivuxolimab in advanced cancers. Across the study: Males comprised 70% to 85% of the group, whose mean age was about 62 years (range about 23 to 80).

Findings and caveats of the study: The study observed clonal expansion of CD4+ and CD8+ blood T cells by week 6 at 0.1 to 3.0 mg/kg. Normalized T-cell clonal expansion was also low in a subset of nonresponders.

Libraries were prepared by immunoSEQ multiplex PCR; TCRdb keeps only in-frame clonotypes and omits some of them. Here the sample spans about 11,000 clones, just over 75% being singletons. The chain uses TRBV5-5 and TRBJ1-2, with 9 bases matching TRBD1. Sequenced material: CD4+ or CD8+ T cells sorted from blood, taken in a trial of the OX40 agonist ivuxolimab. This sequence originates from an adult with an advanced solid tumor such as melanoma, head and neck, liver or kidney cancer. CDR3 bases: TGTGCCAGCAGCTTGTGGGGGGGGACAGGGAAGATTGATCATGGCTACACCTTC. This gives the protein CASSLWGGTGKIDHGYTF. The full variable domain, rest sourced from reference TRBV5-5 and TRBJ1-2, is DAGVTQSPTHLIKTRGQQVTLRCSPISGHKSVSWYQQVLGQGPQFIFQYYEKEERGRGNFPDRFSARQFPNYSSELNVNALLLGDSALYLCASSLWGGTGKIDHGYTFGSGTRLTVV.